A single sample is the source of the 9 T cell receptor beta chains below, sequenced in a study of blood T cell repertoires in COVID-19. Sequenced by immunoSEQ multiplex PCR; TCRdb stores in-frame clones only, minus some. Of about 150,000 clones in the sample, 75% to 80% are singletons; the top ten hold around 1.5%. The source material was peripheral blood. These receptors were taken from a man at least 80 years old with acute or convalescent COVID-19.

This chain joins TRBV7-2 and TRBJ2-7; D is possibly TRBD1 (6 bases). The CDR3 totals 16 residues. Germline CDR1 SGHTA, CDR2 FQGNSA. Trimming left V 0 bases short and J 3 bases short, with 15 bases between. The CDR3 reads CASSLAPGSGDYEQYF. The CDR3 nucleotides read TGTGCCAGCAGCTTAGCGCCAGGGTCAGGGGACTACGAGCAGTACTTC.

The rearrangement links TRBV10-3 to TRBJ2-7; perhaps TRBD1 as D (5 bases). CDR3 length: 14 residues. The germline V and J ends were trimmed by 0 bases and 6 bases, with 12 bases remaining between them. From germline, CDR1 is ENHRY and CDR2 SYGVKD. The CDR3, as DNA: TGTGCCATCAGTGAGTCGTACCAGGGCTCCGAGCAGTACGTC. Its translation is CAISESYQGSEQYV.

The chain is built from TRBV20-1 and TRBJ2-1; D not certain. Germline loops: CDR1 DFQATT, CDR2 SNEGSKA (reference sequence). V lost 3 bases and J lost 7, with 7 bases in between. The CDR3 is 11 residues long. CDR3 DNA sequence: TGCAGTGCTAGTGTTGTAAATGAGCAGTTCTTC. It is translated as CSASVVNEQFF.

The gene calls are TRBV2 and TRBJ1-5; unclear D gene. This CDR3 comprises 14 residues. Germline CDR1 SNHLY, CDR2 FYNNEI. V was cut by 5 bases and J by 0 bases, with 8 bases left in between. The CDR3 loop reads CASSWANSNQPQHF. The CDR3 region has the DNA TGTGCCAGCAGTTGGGCTAATAGCAATCAGCCCCAGCATTTT. Full variable domain (remainder filled in from reference TRBV2 and TRBJ1-5): EPEVTQTPSHQVTQMGQEVILRCVPISNHLYFYWYRQILGQKVEFLVSFYNNEISEKSEIFDDQFSVERPDGSNFTLKIRSTKLEDSAMYFCASSWANSNQPQHFGDGTRLSIL.

This sequence joins TRBV6-2 or TRBV6-3 and TRBJ1-5, with TRBD1 matching 8 bases. CDR1 and CDR2 from the germline V gene are MNHEY and SVGEGT. With 6 bases clipped from V and 2 bases from J, the junction kept 6 bases outside the gene matches. CDR3 size: 15 residues. CDR3 coding DNA: TGTGCCAGCAGCGGGACAGGTGTTGGCAATCAGCCCCAGCATTTT. Its protein product is CASSGTGVGNQPQHF.

The chain has TRBV12-3 or TRBV12-4 and TRBJ2-5, with D unresolved. The germline V and J ends were trimmed by 0 bases and 1 base, with 3 bases remaining between them. The CDR3 runs to 13 residues. The CDR3 region has the DNA TGTGCCAGCAGTTTAGCTAGCCAAGAGACCCAGTACTTC. Residues: CASSLASQETQYF.

The chain couples TRBV6-5 to TRBJ2-3, with 7 nucleotides matching TRBD2. Losses at the gene ends were 7 bases for V and 4 bases for J; bases not matched to a gene: 8. Germline assignment: CDR1 MNHEY and CDR2 SVGAGI. CDR3 length: 14 residues. CDR3 region: CASKVTGGSDTQYF. CDR3 nucleotide sequence: TGTGCCAGCAAAGTTACGGGGGGATCAGATACGCAGTATTTT.

This chain uses TRBV25-1 with TRBJ1-1; D unclear. The CDR3 contains 14 residues. Trimming shortened V by 2 bases and J by 0 bases, and 7 bases separated the two germline ends. Germline assignment: CDR1 MGHDK and CDR2 SYGVNS. In DNA form, the CDR3 reads TGTGCCAGCAGTGAACTCGGGTTGAACACTGAAGCTTTCTTT. This translates into CASSELGLNTEAFF. Full variable domain (rest looked up from reference TRBV25-1 and TRBJ1-1): EADIYQTPRYLVIGTGKKITLECSQTMGHDKMYWYQQDPGMELHLIHYSYGVNSTEKGDLSSESTVSRIRTEHFPLTLESARPSHTSQYLCASSELGLNTEAFFGQGTRLTVV.

J is TRBJ2-5 and V is TRBV6-5; 8 nucleotides line up with TRBD1. The J segment lost 4 bases and the V segment lost 2 bases, leaving 0 bases of the junction unmatched. CDR1 and CDR2 from the germline V gene are MNHEY and SVGAGI. This CDR3 region has 13 residues. The CDR3 DNA reads TGTGCCAGCAGTTACGGGACAGGAGAGACCCAGTACTTC. Translation: CASSYGTGETQYF.